This T cell receptor beta chain was sequenced in a study of T cell changes during pregnancy in multiple sclerosis. Profiling relied on immunoSEQ multiplex PCR, and the TCRdb table lists in-frame clones only, not all of them. This table holds some 41,000 clones, approximately 94% found once. In its sample, this clone was seen once. Sequenced here: CD8+ T cells from peripheral blood mononuclear cells, sampled in the third trimester of pregnancy. This clonotype was sampled from a female donor with multiple sclerosis, enrolled in a pregnancy study.

CDR3: CSVDYGDRNPYGYTF. The DNA for the CDR3 is TGCAGCGTTGATTACGGGGATCGGAACCCCTATGGCTACACCTTC. V gene TRBV29-1 combines with J gene TRBJ1-2; no reliable D call. The CDR3 loop spans 15 amino acids. Trimming took off 3 bases at V and 4 bases at J, with 18 bases between the two ends. CDR1 is SQVTM and CDR2 is ANQGSEA in the germline V gene.